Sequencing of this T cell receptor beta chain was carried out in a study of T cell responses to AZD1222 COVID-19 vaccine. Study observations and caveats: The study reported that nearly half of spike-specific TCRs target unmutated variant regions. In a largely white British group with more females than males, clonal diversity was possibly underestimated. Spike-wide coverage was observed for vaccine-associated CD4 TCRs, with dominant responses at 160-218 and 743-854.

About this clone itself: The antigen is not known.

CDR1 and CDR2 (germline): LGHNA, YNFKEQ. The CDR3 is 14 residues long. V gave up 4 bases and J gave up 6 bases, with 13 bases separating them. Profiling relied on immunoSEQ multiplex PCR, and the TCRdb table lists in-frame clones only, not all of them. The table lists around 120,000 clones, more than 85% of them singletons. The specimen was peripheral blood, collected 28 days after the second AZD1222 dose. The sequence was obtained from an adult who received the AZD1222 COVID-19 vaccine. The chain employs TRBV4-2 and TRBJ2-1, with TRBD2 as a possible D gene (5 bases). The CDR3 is CASSPPDRGNEQFF. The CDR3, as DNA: TGTGCCAGCAGCCCTCCCGACCGGGGCAATGAGCAGTTCTTC.